This T cell receptor beta chain was recorded in a study of human T cells and chemical hapten exposure. Study information: Minor volume differences among pooled libraries chiefly drove per-sample TCR yield variation.

Single cDNA molecules in the library carried unique molecular identifiers attached during preparation. The authors' processing: The median was about 96,000 TCRs per sample, ranging roughly 23,224 to 690,600. TCRdb reprocessed the RACE reads via MiXCR and lists one record per CDR3 protein. The V and J calls reflect TCRdb's pipeline rather than the authors' work. The sample records roughly 71,000 distinct CDR3 sequences, about 6.5% being singletons. This clonotype came up a few times. V shed 9 bases and J shed 3 bases, with 11 bases lying between them. Germline loops: CDR1 KGHDR, CDR2 SFDVKD. The CDR3 sequence is 13 residues long. The time point here: healthy volunteer bleed at 6 weeks. Unfractionated whole blood was the source from which total RNA was extracted.

The sequencing sample was made of whole blood. This receptor was identified in a female donor in good health. Some clones in this sample may be carry-over from other donors' samples. This chain joins TRBV24-1 and TRBJ2-1, with D possibly matching TRBD2 (5 bases). The DNA for the CDR3 is TGTGCCACCTCAATAGCGAGCTACAATGAGCAGTTCTTC. Translated: CATSIASYNEQFF.